Below are 2 T cell receptor beta chains sequenced from a single sample in a study of T-cell reconstitution after alpha-beta-depleted transplantation in children. Unique molecular identifiers were incorporated when the TCRbeta library was constructed. In TCRdb, the PCR reads were re-called with MiXCR into one record per CDR3 protein. The data show some 280,000 distinct CDR3 sequences, almost 10% seen once. The starting material was PBMCs from the stem cell graft donor, obtained from the stem cell graft. These receptors were taken from a human donor who donated a stem cell graft to a child with SCID.

V and J are TRBV5-1 and TRBJ2-7; TRBD1 aligns across 8 bases. This CDR3 has 13 residues. Trimming took 4 bases from V and 4 from J; bases not matched to a gene: 4. Germline V gene sequence: CDR1 SGHRS, CDR2 YFSETQ. DNA for the CDR3: TGCGCCAGCAGCGCTGGACAGGGTTACGAGCAGTACTTC. Amino acid sequence: CASSAGQGYEQYF.

Many counts were recorded for this clonotype. The chain joins TRBV13 to TRBJ2-1, with 8 bases matching TRBD2. CDR3 length: 16 residues. Unmatched junction bases numbered 10, after V lost 5 bases and J lost 4 bases. Germline CDR1 and CDR2: PRHDT and FYEKMQ (reference sequence). In nucleotides, the CDR3 is TGTGCCAGCAGCAGCCTTCTAGCGGGCGGTTACAATGAGCAGTTCTTC. Encoded protein: CASSSLLAGGYNEQFF.